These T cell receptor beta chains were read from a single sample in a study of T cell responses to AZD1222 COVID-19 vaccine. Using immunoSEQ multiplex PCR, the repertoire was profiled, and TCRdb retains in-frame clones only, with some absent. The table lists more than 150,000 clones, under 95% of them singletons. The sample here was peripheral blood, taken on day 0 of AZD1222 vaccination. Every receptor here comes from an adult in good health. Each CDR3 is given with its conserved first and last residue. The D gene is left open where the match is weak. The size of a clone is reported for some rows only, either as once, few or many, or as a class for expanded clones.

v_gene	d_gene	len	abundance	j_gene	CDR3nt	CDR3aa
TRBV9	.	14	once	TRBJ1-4	TGTGCCAGCAGCGCCACAGGGATTAATGAAAAACTGTTTTTT	CASSATGINEKLFF
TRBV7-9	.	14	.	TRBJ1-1	TGTGCCAGCAGCCCTTTTTCCGACCCCGATGAAGCTTTCTTT	CASSPFSDPDEAFF
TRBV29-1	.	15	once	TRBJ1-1	TGCAGCGTTGGTATTTTAAGGGGCGCGGACACTGAAGCTTTCTTT	CSVGILRGADTEAFF
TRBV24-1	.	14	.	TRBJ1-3	TGTGCCACCAGTGACTATGACTCTGGAAACACCATATATTTT	CATSDYDSGNTIYF
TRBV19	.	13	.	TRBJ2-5	TGTGCCAGTAGTATAATAGTGAGGGAGACCCAGTACTTC	CASSIIVRETQYF
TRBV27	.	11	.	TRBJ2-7	TGTGCCACGCAGGGGCGGGACGAGCAGTACTTC	CATQGRDEQYF
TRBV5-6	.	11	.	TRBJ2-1	TGTGCCAGCAGCGAAATAAATGAGCAGTTCTTC	CASSEINEQFF
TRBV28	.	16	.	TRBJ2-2	TGTGCCAGCAGTTTAGCAGGGGACCCGAACACCGGGGAGCTGTTTTTT	CASSLAGDPNTGELFF
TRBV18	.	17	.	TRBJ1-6	TGTGCCAGCTCACCACTCCGCACCGGGGAAACGGGTTCACCCCTCCACTTT	CASSPLRTGETGSPLHF
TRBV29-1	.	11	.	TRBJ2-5	TGCAGCGTGACAGGACAAGAGACCCAGTACTTC	CSVTGQETQYF
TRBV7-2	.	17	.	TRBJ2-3	TGTGCCAGCAGCTTAGTTACAGGCCGTGTGGGAACAGATACGCAGTATTTT	CASSLVTGRVGTDTQYF
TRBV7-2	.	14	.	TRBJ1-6	TGTGCCAGCAGCTTATTGAGGGGTAATTCACCCCTCCACTTT	CASSLLRGNSPLHF
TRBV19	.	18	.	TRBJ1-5	TGTGCCAGTAGATCACCGATTCGCTACAGGGCAATGGGGCAGCCCCAGCATTTT	CASRSPIRYRAMGQPQHF
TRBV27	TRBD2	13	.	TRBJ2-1	TGTGCCAGCAGTGACGGGACTAGGGTTGAGCAGTTCTTC	CASSDGTRVEQFF
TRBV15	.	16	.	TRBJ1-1	TGTGCCACCACCCTGGGGGGAGCTCAGAGGGGGACTGAAGCTTTCTTT	CATTLGGAQRGTEAFF
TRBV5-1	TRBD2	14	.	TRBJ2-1	TGCGCCAGCAGCCCGGGACTAGCGTTGGATGAGCAGTTCTTC	CASSPGLALDEQFF
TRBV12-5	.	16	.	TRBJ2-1	TGTGCTAGTGGTTCTGTGATCTTGGGAGGCTACAATGAGCAGTTCTTC	CASGSVILGGYNEQFF